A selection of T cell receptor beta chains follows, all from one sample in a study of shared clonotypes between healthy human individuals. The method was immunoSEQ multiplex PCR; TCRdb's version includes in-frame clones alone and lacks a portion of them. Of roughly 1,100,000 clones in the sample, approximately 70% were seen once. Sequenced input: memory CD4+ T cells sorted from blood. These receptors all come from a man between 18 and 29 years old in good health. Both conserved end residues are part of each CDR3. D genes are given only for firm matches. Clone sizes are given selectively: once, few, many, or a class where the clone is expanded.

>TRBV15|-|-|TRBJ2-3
TGTGCCACCAGCATGACGGGCACAGATACGCAGTATTTT
CATSMTGTDTQYF
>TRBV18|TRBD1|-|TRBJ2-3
TGTGCCAGCAAGACAAGACAGGGACGCACAGATACGCAGTATTTT
CASKTRQGRTDTQYF
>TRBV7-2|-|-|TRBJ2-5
TGTGCCAGCAGCCTGGGTTCAGCTAGCACAGAGACCCAGTACTTC
CASSLGSASTETQYF
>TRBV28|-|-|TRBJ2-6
TGTGCCAGCAGCTTGACACAAAGTCGGGCCAACGTCCTGACTTTC
CASSLTQSRANVLTF
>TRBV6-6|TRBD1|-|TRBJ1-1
TGTGCCAGCACTCTTCGACAGGGCGGCGCTGAAGCTTTCTTT
CASTLRQGGAEAFF
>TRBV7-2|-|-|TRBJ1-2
TGTGCCAGCAGCTTCCCAGGGGTCTCTGGCTACACCTTC
CASSFPGVSGYTF
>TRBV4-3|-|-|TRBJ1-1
TGCGCCAGCAGCCAGGGTGACAGGAACACTGAAGCTTTCTTT
CASSQGDRNTEAFF
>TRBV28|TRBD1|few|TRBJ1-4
TGTGCCAGCAGTCCACCGGGACAGATCGGTGAAAAACTGTTTTTT
CASSPPGQIGEKLFF
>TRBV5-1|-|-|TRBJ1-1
TGCGCCAGCAGCGCCCAACCCAGAAACCCGAACACTGAAGCTTTCTTT
CASSAQPRNPNTEAFF
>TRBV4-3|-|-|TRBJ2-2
TGCGCCAGCAGCCAAGTCAAGGTATCGTCCGGGGAGCTGTTTTTT
CASSQVKVSSGELFF
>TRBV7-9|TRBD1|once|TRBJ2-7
TGTGCCAGCAGCTTCCTGGGACAGGGAGGCTACGAGCAGTACTTC
CASSFLGQGGYEQYF
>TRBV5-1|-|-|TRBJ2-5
TGCGCCAGCAGCTCGGGGGTGGGGCAAGAGACCCAGTACTTC
CASSSGVGQETQYF
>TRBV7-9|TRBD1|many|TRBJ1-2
TGTGCCAGCAGCCCCGGGACAGTTAACTATGGCTACACCTTC
CASSPGTVNYGYTF
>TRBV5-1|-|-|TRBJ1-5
TGCGCCAGCAGCTTGGCGCTCAATCAGCCCCAGCATTTT
CASSLALNQPQHF
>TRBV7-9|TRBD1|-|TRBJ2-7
TGTGCCAGCAGCTTAACGGGACAGGCCAGCGAGCAGTACTTC
CASSLTGQASEQYF
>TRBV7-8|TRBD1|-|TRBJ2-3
TGTGCCAGCAGCAGGGGACAGGCGCCAGATACGCAGTATTTT
CASSRGQAPDTQYF
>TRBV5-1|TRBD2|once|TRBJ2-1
TGCGCCAGCAGCCTAGCCGGGAGGGCTAGCGTGTCCTACAATGAGCAGTTCTTC
CASSLAGRASVSYNEQFF
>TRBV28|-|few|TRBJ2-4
TGTGCCAGCAGTTTAGGGCAGGTCCAAGGAAACATTCAGTACTTC
CASSLGQVQGNIQYF
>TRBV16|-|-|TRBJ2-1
TGTGCCAGCAGCCGCCGAGGAGGCCACGACAATGAGCAGTTCTTC
CASSRRGGHDNEQFF
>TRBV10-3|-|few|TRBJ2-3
TGTGCCATCACCTCGGGGGGCACAGATACGCAGTATTTT
CAITSGGTDTQYF
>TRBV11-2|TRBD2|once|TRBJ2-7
TGTGCCAGCAGCTTAGGGACTAGCGGGAGGGAATACGAGCAGTACTTC
CASSLGTSGREYEQYF
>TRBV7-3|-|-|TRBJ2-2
TGTGCCAGCAGCTTAAATACAGGGAACACCGGGGAGCTGTTTTTT
CASSLNTGNTGELFF
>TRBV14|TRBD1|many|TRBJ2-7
TGTGCCAGCAGGTCCGGGACAGGGGTCGAGCAGTACTTC
CASRSGTGVEQYF
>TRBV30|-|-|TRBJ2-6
TGTGCCTGGACAATTAGGGGATCTGGGGCCAACGTCCTGACTTTC
CAWTIRGSGANVLTF
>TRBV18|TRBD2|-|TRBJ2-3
TGTGCCAGCTCACCACGATTGATGTCGAATGCGGGAGGGCCGGGAGATACGCAGTATTTT
CASSPRLMSNAGGPGDTQYF
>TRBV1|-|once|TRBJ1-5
TGCACCAGCAGCCAGGAGGGAAATAGCAATCAGCCCCAGCATTTT
CTSSQEGNSNQPQHF
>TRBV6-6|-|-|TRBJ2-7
TGTGCCAGCAGTTGGGTGGAAGGTAACCTAGGAGAGCAGTACTTC
CASSWVEGNLGEQYF
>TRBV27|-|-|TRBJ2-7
TGTGCCAGCAGTTGGCAGGGGTACGGATACGAGCAGTACTTC
CASSWQGYGYEQYF
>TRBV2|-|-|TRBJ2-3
TGTGCCAGCAGTGAAGTAATAGATACGCAGTATTTT
CASSEVIDTQYF
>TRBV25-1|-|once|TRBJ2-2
TGTGCCAGCAGCCGCTTCAACACCGGGGAGCTGTTTTTT
CASSRFNTGELFF
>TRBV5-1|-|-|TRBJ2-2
TGCGCCAGCCTGCAGGATAACACCGGGGAGCTGTTTTTT
CASLQDNTGELFF
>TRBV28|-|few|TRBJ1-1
TGTGCCAGCAGTTTAGCAGTAATGAACACTGAAGCTTTCTTT
CASSLAVMNTEAFF
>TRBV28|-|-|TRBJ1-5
TGTGCCAGCAGTTTATCTCCCTATAGCAATCAGCCCCAGCATTTT
CASSLSPYSNQPQHF
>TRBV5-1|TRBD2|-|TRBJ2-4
TGCGCCAGCAGCTTGGGCCAGCGGGAGGGAAACATTCAGTACTTC
CASSLGQREGNIQYF
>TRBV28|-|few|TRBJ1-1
TGTGCCAGCAGTTCTCTAAGGGTGACTTTCTTT
CASSSLRVTFF
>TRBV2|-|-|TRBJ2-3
TGTGCCAGCACCAGCACCCCCGGGGCGCAGTATTTT
CASTSTPGAQYF
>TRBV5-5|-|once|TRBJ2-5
TGTGCCAGCAGCTTGGAGAGGAGCCGAGCGCAAGAGACCCAGTACTTC
CASSLERSRAQETQYF
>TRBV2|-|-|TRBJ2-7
TGTGCCAGTTCGGGACTCATTATTTCCTACGAGCAGTACTTC
CASSGLIISYEQYF
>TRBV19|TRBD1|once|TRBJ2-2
TGTGCCAGTAGTCTCAATGGGGGACAGGTGGACACCGGGGAGCTGTTTTTT
CASSLNGGQVDTGELFF
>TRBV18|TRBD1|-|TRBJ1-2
TGTGCCAGCTCTCTACTAGGGACAGAATATGGCTACACCTTC
CASSLLGTEYGYTF